This T cell receptor (beta chain) was profiled in a study of human T cells and chemical hapten exposure. This sample's time point: patch test 2, 6 weeks after DPC sensitization. Documented treatment: therapeutic diphenylcyclopropenone sensitization with weekly scalp DPC. Separate cDNA molecules received unique molecular identifiers, which the library attached to them. TCRdb fed the RACE reads into MiXCR, producing one record per CDR3 protein. The repertoire holds 350,000 to 400,000 distinct CDR3 sequences, about 6% seen once, with around 5.8% in the top ten. This clonotype was observed many times. This receptor was taken from a woman under 30 with alopecia areata. Some clones in this sample may be carry-over from other donors' samples. This specimen consisted of whole blood, obtained in connection with sensitization to the hapten diphenylcyclopropenone (DPC).

The CDR3 region is CASSPGQLGASPLHF. The CDR3, as DNA: TGTGCCAGCAGCCCCGGACAGTTAGGAGCTTCACCCCTCCACTTT. The chain carries TRBV28 and TRBJ1-6; possible D gene TRBD1, 6 bases. Germline V gives CDR1 MDHEN, CDR2 SYDVKM. The V end was cut by 6 bases, the J end by 9 bases, with 18 bases between. The CDR3 contains 15 residues.